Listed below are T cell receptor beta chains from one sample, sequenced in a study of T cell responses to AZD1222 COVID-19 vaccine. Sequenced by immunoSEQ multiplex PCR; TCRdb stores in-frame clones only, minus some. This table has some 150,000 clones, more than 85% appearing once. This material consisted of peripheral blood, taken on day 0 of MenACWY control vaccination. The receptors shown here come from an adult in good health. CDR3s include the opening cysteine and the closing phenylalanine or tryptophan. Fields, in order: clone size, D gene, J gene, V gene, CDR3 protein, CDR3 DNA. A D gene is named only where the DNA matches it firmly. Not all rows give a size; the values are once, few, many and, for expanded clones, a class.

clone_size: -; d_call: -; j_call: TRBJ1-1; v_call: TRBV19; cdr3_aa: CASSIPALQNTEAFF; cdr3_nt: TGTGCCAGTAGTATCCCAGCCCTACAGAACACTGAAGCTTTCTTT
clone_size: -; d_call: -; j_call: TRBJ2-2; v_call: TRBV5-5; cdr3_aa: CASSWEGGTGELFF; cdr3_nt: TGTGCCAGCAGCTGGGAGGGGGGAACCGGGGAGCTGTTTTTT
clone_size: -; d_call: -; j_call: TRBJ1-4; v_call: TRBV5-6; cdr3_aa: CASSPGGNEKLFF; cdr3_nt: TGTGCCAGCAGCCCCGGGGGAAACGAAAAACTGTTTTTT
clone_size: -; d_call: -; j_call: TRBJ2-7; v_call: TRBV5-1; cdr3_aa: CASSLTNPYVSYEQYF; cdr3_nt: TGCGCCAGCAGCCTTACGAACCCCTATGTAAGCTACGAGCAGTACTTC
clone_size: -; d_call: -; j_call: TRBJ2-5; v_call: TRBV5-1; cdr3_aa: CASSLQGVGETQYF; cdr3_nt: TGCGCCAGCAGCTTACAGGGAGTAGGGGAGACCCAGTACTTC
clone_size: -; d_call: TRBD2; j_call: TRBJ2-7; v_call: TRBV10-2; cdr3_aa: CASSDSAIAGGLTEQYF; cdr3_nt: TGCGCCAGCAGTGACTCAGCCATAGCGGGGGGGCTTACCGAGCAGTACTTC
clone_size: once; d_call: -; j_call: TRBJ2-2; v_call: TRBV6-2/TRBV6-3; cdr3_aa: CASSRPTGELFF; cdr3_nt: TGTGCCAGCAGTCGGCCCACCGGGGAGCTGTTTTTT
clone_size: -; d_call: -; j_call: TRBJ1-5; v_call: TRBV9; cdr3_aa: CASSVGPGGSNQPQHF; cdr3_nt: TGTGCCAGCAGCGTAGGTCCGGGGGGGAGCAATCAGCCCCAGCATTTT
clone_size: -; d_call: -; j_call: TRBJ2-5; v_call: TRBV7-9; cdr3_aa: CASRMDSQETQYF; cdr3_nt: TGTGCCAGCAGGATGGACAGCCAAGAGACCCAGTACTTC
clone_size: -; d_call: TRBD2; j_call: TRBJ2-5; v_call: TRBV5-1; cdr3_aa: CASSTGLAGQETQYF; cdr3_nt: TGCGCCAGCAGCACGGGACTAGCGGGACAAGAGACCCAGTACTTC
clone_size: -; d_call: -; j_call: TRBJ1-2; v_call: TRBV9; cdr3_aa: CASSAQDSYYGYTF; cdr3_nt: TGTGCCAGCAGCGCTCAGGACAGCTATTATGGCTACACCTTC
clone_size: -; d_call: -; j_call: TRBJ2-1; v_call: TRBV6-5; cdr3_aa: CASAWGRSLNEQFF; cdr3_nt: TGTGCCAGTGCATGGGGGCGCTCCCTGAATGAGCAGTTCTTC
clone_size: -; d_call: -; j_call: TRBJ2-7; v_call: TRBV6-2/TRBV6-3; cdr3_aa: CASSYGTDSSYEQYF; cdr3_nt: TGTGCCAGCAGTTACGGGACGGATAGCTCCTACGAGCAGTACTTC
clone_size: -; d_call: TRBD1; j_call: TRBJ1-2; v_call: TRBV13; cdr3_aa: CASSLQGARGYTF; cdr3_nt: TGTGCCAGCAGCTTACAGGGGGCGAGGGGCTACACCTTC